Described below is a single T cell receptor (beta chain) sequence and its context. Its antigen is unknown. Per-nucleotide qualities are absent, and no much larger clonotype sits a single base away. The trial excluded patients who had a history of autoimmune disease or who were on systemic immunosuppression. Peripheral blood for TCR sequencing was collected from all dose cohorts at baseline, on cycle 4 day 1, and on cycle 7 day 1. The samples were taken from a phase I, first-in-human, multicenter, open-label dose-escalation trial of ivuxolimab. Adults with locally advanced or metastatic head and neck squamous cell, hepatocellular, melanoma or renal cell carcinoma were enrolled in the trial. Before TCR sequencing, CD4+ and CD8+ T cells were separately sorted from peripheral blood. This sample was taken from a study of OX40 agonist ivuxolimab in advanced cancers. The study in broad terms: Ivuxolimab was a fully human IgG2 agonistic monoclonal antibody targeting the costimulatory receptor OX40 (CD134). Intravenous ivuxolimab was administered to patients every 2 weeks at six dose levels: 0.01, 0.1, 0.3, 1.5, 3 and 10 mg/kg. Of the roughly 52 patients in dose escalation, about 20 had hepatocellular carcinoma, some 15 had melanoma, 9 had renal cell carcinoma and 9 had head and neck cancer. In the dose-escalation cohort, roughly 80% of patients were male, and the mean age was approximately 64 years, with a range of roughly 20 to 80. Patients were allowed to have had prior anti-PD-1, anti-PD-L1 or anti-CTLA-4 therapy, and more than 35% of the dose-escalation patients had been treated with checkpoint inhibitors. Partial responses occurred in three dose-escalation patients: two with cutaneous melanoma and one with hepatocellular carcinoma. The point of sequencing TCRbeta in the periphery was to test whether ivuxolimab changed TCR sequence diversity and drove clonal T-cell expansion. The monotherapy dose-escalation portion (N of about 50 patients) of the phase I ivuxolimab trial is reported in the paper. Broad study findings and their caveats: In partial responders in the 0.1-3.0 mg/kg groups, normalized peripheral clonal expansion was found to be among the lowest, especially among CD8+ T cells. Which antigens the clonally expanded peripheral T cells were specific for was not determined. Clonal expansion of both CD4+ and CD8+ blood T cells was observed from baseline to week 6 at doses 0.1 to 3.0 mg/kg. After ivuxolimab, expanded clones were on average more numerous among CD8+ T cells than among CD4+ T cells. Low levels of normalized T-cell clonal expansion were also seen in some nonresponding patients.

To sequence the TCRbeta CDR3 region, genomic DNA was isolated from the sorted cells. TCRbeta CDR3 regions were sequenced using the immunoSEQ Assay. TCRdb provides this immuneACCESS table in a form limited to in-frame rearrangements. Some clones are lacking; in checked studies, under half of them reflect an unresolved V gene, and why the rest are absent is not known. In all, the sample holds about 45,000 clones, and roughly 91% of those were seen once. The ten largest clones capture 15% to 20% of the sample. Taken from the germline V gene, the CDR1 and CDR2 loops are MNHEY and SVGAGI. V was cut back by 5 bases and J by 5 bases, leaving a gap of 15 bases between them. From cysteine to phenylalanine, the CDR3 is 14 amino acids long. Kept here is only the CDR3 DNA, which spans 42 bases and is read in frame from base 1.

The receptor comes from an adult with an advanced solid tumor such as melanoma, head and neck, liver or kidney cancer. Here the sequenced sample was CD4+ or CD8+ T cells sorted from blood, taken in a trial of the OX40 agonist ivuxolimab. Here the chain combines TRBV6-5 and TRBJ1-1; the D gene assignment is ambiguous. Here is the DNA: TGTGCCAGCAGTCCCCTCGGCCGGGTTACTGAAGCTTTCTTT. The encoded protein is CASSPLGRVTEAFF.